This T cell receptor beta chain derives from a study of cytomegalovirus exposure and HLA in healthy donors. A multiplex PCR was run with 60 Vbeta primers and 13 Jbeta primers. Generated by immunoSEQ multiplex PCR, the TCRdb table keeps only in-frame clones and is missing some. This repertoire shows 99,000 or so clones, 13% to 15% found once; its top ten account for about 0.79%. Germline lookup yields CDR1 LGHNA and CDR2 YSLEER. This CDR3 contains 15 residues. Trimming took off 7 bases at V and 4 bases at J, with 19 bases between the two ends. This clonotype was obtained from a female donor in good health and CMV-seronegative. The chain uses TRBV4-3 and TRBJ1-2; D is perhaps TRBD1 (6 bases). The sample consisted of PBMCs. CDR3 nucleotides: TGCGCCAGCACCAATATACAGGGAGTGGGCTATGGCTACACCTTC. Translation: CASTNIQGVGYGYTF.